This T cell receptor (beta chain) appears in the sequencing data of a study of metastatic and nonmetastatic thyroid tumors. Study-wide context: Malignant and benign thyroid patients had repertoires compared in peripheral blood and tumor or nodule tissue.

In the authors' methods: A papillary thyroid cancer distant-metastasis classifier was built from CDR3 differences across clinicopathological groups. TCRdb re-called the PCR reads via MiXCR. These V and J calls originate from TCRdb's pipeline instead of the authors' own analysis. The table lists more than 9,000 clones, approximately 30% of them singletons. Looked up from germline, CDR1 is MNHEY and CDR2 is SMNVEV (reference sequence). The V end lost 3 bases, the J end lost 8 bases, and 13 bases lay between the germline ends. This CDR3 is 13 amino acids long. This clone has more than one count but fewer than ten. All patients reached thyroid surgery having received no treatment beforehand.

The chain links TRBV27 to TRBJ1-2; D unclear. Source material: adjacent normal tissue. This TCR was sampled from a female donor with papillary thyroid cancer or a benign thyroid nodule (not recorded which). Some clones in this sample may be carry-over from other donors' samples. Here the CDR3 DNA reads TGTGCCAGCAGTTTCGGAGGGTTCGGGGGCTACACCTTC. Translated: CASSFGGFGGYTF.